One and the same sample provided the 24 T cell receptor beta chains below, sequenced in a study of identical twins. A single record per CDR3 protein comes from TCRdb applying MiXCR to the 5' RACE reads. This sample yields about 890,000 distinct CDR3 sequences, of which about 12% are seen a single time; around 1.6% belongs to the top ten. These data were likewise used in another study, on yellow fever vaccine responses in identical twins.

The sequencing sample was made of PBMCs. The source of these receptors is a woman younger than 30 in good health.

In this sample, this clonotype turned up a few times. The chain carries TRBV6-1 and TRBJ2-1; D is unclear. The ends were cut back, 6 bases at V and 5 bases at J, with 14 bases in the middle. The CDR3 has 14 amino acids. In germline, CDR1 is MNHNS, CDR2 SASEGT. CDR3 nucleotides: TGTGCCAGCAGCCCCTTGCTGGCACACAATGAGCAGTTCTTC. It encodes CASSPLLAHNEQFF.

There are a few counts of this clonotype. V is TRBV27 and J is TRBJ1-5, with 9 bases matching TRBD1. This CDR3 contains 16 residues. Germline V gives CDR1 MNHEY, CDR2 SMNVEV (reference sequence). The V gene end was trimmed by 2 bases and the J gene end by 6 bases; junction bases not matched to a gene: 8. The CDR3 DNA is TGTGCCAGCAGTTTAGAGGGGACAGGGACTGTTCAGCCCCAGCATTTT. Translating it yields CASSLEGTGTVQPQHF.

J is TRBJ2-1 and V is TRBV5-1; D ambiguous. Germline values: CDR1 SGHRS, CDR2 YFSETQ. The CDR3 consists of 12 residues. V was trimmed by 2 bases and J by 5 bases, leaving 5 bases between them. The chain's CDR3 is CASSFQNNEQFF. The CDR3 DNA follows: TGCGCCAGCAGCTTCCAAAACAATGAGCAGTTCTTC.

The chain carries TRBV3-1 and TRBJ1-5; 8 positions agree with TRBD1. The V segment lost 0 bases and the J segment 10 bases; nucleotides outside the gene matches: 8. This CDR3 spans 15 amino acids. The V gene's germline CDR1 is LGHDT and CDR2 YNNKEL (reference sequence). The chain's CDR3 is CASSQEGDRGAPQHF. The CDR3 region has the DNA TGTGCCAGCAGCCAAGAGGGTGACAGGGGAGCCCCCCAGCATTTT.

This clonotype was seen ten or more times. The CDR3, as DNA: TGTGCCACCAGCCAGGGACAGGGTGGGATTCAGCCCCAGCATTTT. Its protein product is CATSQGQGGIQPQHF. V usage is TRBV15 and J usage is TRBJ1-5; 9 bases align to TRBD1. From germline, CDR1 is LNHNV and CDR2 YYDKDF (reference sequence). CDR3 length: 15 residues. The V segment lost 5 bases and the J segment 6 bases; nucleotides outside the gene matches: 8.

This clonotype was seen a few times. The V and J genes are TRBV29-1 and TRBJ1-1; D is unresolved. Germline V gene sequence: CDR1 SQVTM, CDR2 ANQGSEA. V lost 6 bases and J lost 0, with 11 bases in between. The CDR3 runs 13 residues. The CDR3 nucleotides read TGCAGCGTCGGTCGGACGCTGAACACTGAAGCTTTCTTT. Translation: CSVGRTLNTEAFF.

The V and J genes are TRBV2 and TRBJ1-2; 8 bases match TRBD1. The CDR3 has 13 residues. Germline trimming cut 6 bases from V and 6 bases from J; bases unmatched to any gene: 6. The germline gives CDR1 SNHLY, CDR2 FYNNEI. The CDR3: CASSPGQGHGYTF. The CDR3 DNA is TGTGCCAGCAGCCCCGGACAGGGCCATGGCTACACCTTC.

This clonotype was recorded at least ten times. This chain connects TRBV10-3 to TRBJ2-5; D gene unclear. The CDR3 is made up of 15 amino acids. Germline values: CDR1 ENHRY, CDR2 SYGVKD. The germline V and J ends were trimmed by 0 bases and 5 bases, with 13 bases remaining between them. The CDR3 sequence is CAISESMRLDETQYF. The DNA of the CDR3 is TGTGCCATCAGTGAGTCGATGAGGCTAGATGAGACCCAGTACTTC.

V gene TRBV6-1 combines with J gene TRBJ1-1; perhaps TRBD1 as D (5 bases). Germline assignment: CDR1 MNHNS and CDR2 SASEGT. There are 14 residues in the CDR3. V was trimmed by 4 bases and J by 3 bases, leaving 12 bases between them. The CDR3 loop is CASSARVGDTEAFF. The CDR3 nucleotides read TGTGCCAGCAGTGCCAGGGTGGGGGACACTGAAGCTTTCTTT.

To note about this clonotype: Given a much more abundant clone one base away, this may be a read error. The chain is built from TRBV9 and TRBJ2-1, with a possible D match to TRBD2 (6 bases). V lost 3 bases, J lost 3 bases, and 13 bases lay in between. The CDR3 contains 15 residues. Germline CDR1 and CDR2: SGDLS and YYNGEE. The CDR3, as DNA: TGTGCCAGCAGCGCCCGGGACTCCCTCTACAATGAGCAGTTCTTC. Encoded protein: CASSARDSLYNEQFF.

This clonotype was detected only a few times. This chain joins TRBV5-1 and TRBJ2-3; TRBD2 matches at 7 bases. Trimming removed 1 base from V and 2 bases from J; junction bases left unmatched: 4. Germline CDR1 reads SGHRS; CDR2 reads YFSETQ. CDR3 length equals 15 residues. DNA for the CDR3: TGCGCCAGCAGCTTGTGGCTAGCGGACACAGATACGCAGTATTTT. Its translation is CASSLWLADTDTQYF. The variable domain in full, completed from reference TRBV5-1 and TRBJ2-3, reads KAGVTQTPRYLIKTRGQQVTLSCSPISGHRSVSWYQQTPGQGLQFLFEYFSETQRNKGNFPGRFSGRQFSNSRSEMNVSTLELGDSALYLCASSLWLADTDTQYFGPGTRLTVL.

This clonotype was recorded a few times. This chain connects TRBV5-1 to TRBJ2-1; 7 nucleotides match TRBD1. This CDR3 has 16 residues. The germline CDR1 and CDR2 sequences are SGHRS and YFSETQ. Germline trimming cut 4 bases from V and 1 base from J; bases unmatched to any gene: 8. The CDR3 DNA reads as TGCGCCAGCAGCCGACTTGGGACAGCTTCCTACAATGAGCAGTTCTTC. This gives the protein CASSRLGTASYNEQFF.

The chain joins TRBV6-5 to TRBJ1-1, with D unresolved. This CDR3 region has 11 residues. CDR1 is MNHEY and CDR2 is SVGAGI in the germline V gene. Between the trimmed V and J ends, which lost 7 bases and 3 bases, there was a span of 6 bases. This CDR3 reads CASIGDTEAFF. DNA for the CDR3: TGTGCCAGCATTGGGGACACTGAAGCTTTCTTT.

This clonotype was observed many times. The chain links TRBV24-1 to TRBJ2-1; 15 nucleotides line up with TRBD2. This CDR3 is 17 amino acids long. Germline V gene lookup returns CDR1 KGHDR and CDR2 SFDVKD. J was trimmed by 9 bases and V by 3 bases; bases with no gene match: 8. CDR3 amino acids: CATSDAGLAGGQSEQFF. DNA of the CDR3: TGTGCCACCAGTGATGCTGGACTAGCGGGGGGGCAGAGTGAGCAGTTCTTC.

The chain links TRBV29-1 to TRBJ2-7; TRBD2 is a possible D gene (6 bases). Germline CDR1 is SQVTM and CDR2 is ANQGSEA. With 5 bases removed from V and 3 bases from J, the gap between germline ends came to 11 bases. The CDR3 runs 12 residues. The CDR3 region has the DNA TGCAGCGTTTCCGGGACTCTCTACGAGCAGTACTTC. Its protein is CSVSGTLYEQYF.

The CDR3 reads CASSPDDRVLVGGYTF. CDR3 nucleotide sequence: TGCGCCAGCAGCCCGGACGACAGGGTTCTTGTCGGGGGCTACACCTTC. This chain links TRBV5-1 with TRBJ1-2, with 7 bases aligning to TRBD1. Germline CDR1 is SGHRS and CDR2 is YFSETQ. The CDR3 consists of 16 residues. With 4 bases clipped from V and 8 bases from J, the junction kept 17 bases outside the gene matches.

This rearrangement joins TRBV12-3 or TRBV12-4 to TRBJ2-1, with 10 bases matching TRBD2. J gave up 15 bases and V 5 bases, and 7 bases lay outside the gene matches. This CDR3 comprises 12 residues. CDR3 in DNA: TGTGCCAGCAGTCCAGCGGGAGGGGTCTCGTTCTTC. As protein: CASSPAGGVSFF.

The rearrangement joins TRBV24-1 to TRBJ2-3; D perhaps matches TRBD1 (6 bases). CDR3 length: 13 amino acids. Trimming removed 7 bases from V and 4 bases from J, with 11 bases in between. Germline CDR1 reads KGHDR; CDR2 reads SFDVKD. CDR3 residues: CATSSTGPDTQYF. The CDR3 DNA reads as TGTGCCACCAGCAGCACAGGGCCAGATACGCAGTATTTT.

This chain links TRBV28 with TRBJ2-2; D is undetermined. The length of the CDR3 is 13 residues. V shed 8 bases and J shed 5 bases, with 12 bases lying between them. Germline CDR1 and CDR2: MDHEN and SYDVKM. For the CDR3, the DNA is TGTGCCAGCGGAGACCCCCAGACCGGGGAGCTGTTTTTT. Translating it yields CASGDPQTGELFF. Variable domain in full (rest from reference TRBV28 and TRBJ2-2): DVKVTQSSRYLVKRTGEKVFLECVQDMDHENMFWYRQDPGLGLRLIYFSYDVKMKEKGDIPEGYSVSREKKERFSLILESASTNQTSMYLCASGDPQTGELFFGEGSRLTVL.

The rearrangement joins TRBV3-1 to TRBJ2-6, with 10 bases lining up with TRBD2. Germline CDR1 LGHDT, CDR2 YNNKEL (reference sequence). This CDR3 has 19 amino acids. J gave up 0 bases and V 1 base, and 6 bases lay outside the gene matches. This chain's CDR3 is CASSQASGGHFSGANVLTF. CDR3 coding DNA: TGTGCCAGCAGCCAAGCTAGCGGGGGACACTTCTCTGGGGCCAACGTCCTGACTTTC.

This chain links TRBV5-5 with TRBJ2-7; the D call may be TRBD1 or TRBD2 (5 bases each). Germline assignment: CDR1 SGHKS and CDR2 YYEKEE (reference sequence). V lost 0 bases, J lost 0 bases, and 10 bases lay in between. The CDR3 extends over 15 amino acids. The CDR3 region is CASSLGEGISYEQYV. In nucleotides, the CDR3 is TGTGCCAGCAGCTTGGGAGAGGGGATCTCCTACGAGCAGTACGTC.

The chain links TRBV27 to TRBJ2-1, with 7 bases fitting TRBD1. The J segment lost 8 bases and the V segment lost 6 bases, leaving 16 bases of the junction unmatched. Looked up from germline, CDR1 is MNHEY and CDR2 is SMNVEV (reference sequence). The CDR3 length is 16 residues. For the CDR3, the DNA is TGTGCCAGCAGCTCAGGGATAGACAGGGTGGGCGATGAGCAGTTCTTC. It encodes CASSSGIDRVGDEQFF.

The rearrangement joins TRBV12-3 or TRBV12-4 to TRBJ2-2; unclear D gene. The CDR3 is 16 amino acids. Trimming removed 0 bases at V and 8 bases at J, with 16 bases between. CDR3 sequence: CASSLAPLGFAGELFF. The CDR3 coding sequence is TGTGCCAGCAGTTTAGCGCCTTTAGGGTTCGCAGGGGAGCTGTTTTTT.

This clonotype showed up just a few times. The genes are TRBV6-5 and TRBJ2-1; TRBD1 might be the D (6 bases). The CDR3 loop spans 17 amino acids. Germline CDR1 is MNHEY and CDR2 is SVGAGI. With 2 bases removed from V and 2 bases from J, the gap between germline ends came to 16 bases. CDR3 sequence: CASSYPTVGTPYNEQFF. In DNA form, the CDR3 reads TGTGCCAGCAGTTACCCTACCGTAGGGACACCCTACAATGAGCAGTTCTTC.